Ten or more counts support the clone carrying this TCR beta chain. As yet, its antigen is unknown. The CDR3 is 17 residues long. Per the germline V gene, CDR1 is SGHVS and CDR2 is FQNEAQ. J lost 4 bases, V lost 6 bases, and 16 bases had no gene match. Unique molecular identifiers tagged individual cDNA molecules. One entry per CDR3 protein, called by TCRdb with MiXCR from the 5' RACE reads. The sample yields about 42,000 distinct CDR3 sequences, roughly 6.6% seen once. The data were taken from a study of early T cells in non-severe SARS-CoV-2 infection. About the study: Unsorted whole blood bulk RNA was sequenced, with unpaired chains. Regarding the study as a whole: Comparison of clonotypes with VDJdb favored anti-spike CD8 responses while missing private and CD4 specificities.

The receptor was derived from an adult who was a healthcare worker with PCR-confirmed SARS-CoV-2 infection or an uninfected control (not recorded which). The sample consisted of whole blood. The chain recombines TRBV7-8 with TRBJ2-5; 8 bases align to TRBD1. The CDR3 nucleotides read TGTGCCAGCAGTGATGTTCAGGGGGCGTTTAATGGAGAGACCCAGTACTTC. It yields the protein CASSDVQGAFNGETQYF.